The 17 T cell receptor beta chains in this list originate from one sample, sequenced in a study of blood T cell repertoires in COVID-19. Some clones are missing from TCRdb's copy, which holds only in-frame ones; the method was immunoSEQ multiplex PCR. The sample consists of some 220,000 clones, around 85% of them appearing once. The sample taken for sequencing was peripheral blood. Receptors originate from a woman between 55 and 75 years old with active or convalescent COVID-19.

The chain combines TRBV4-1 with TRBJ1-2, with TRBD1 as a possible D gene (6 bases). Germline CDR1 MGHRA, CDR2 YSYEKL. The CDR3 contains 15 residues. V was trimmed by 5 bases and J by 5 bases, leaving 18 bases between them. CDR3 sequence (DNA): TGCGCCAGCAGCTCGAAGGCGGACAGTCGATATGGCTACACCTTC. Protein sequence: CASSSKADSRYGYTF.

This chain joins TRBV11-1 and TRBJ2-1, with 9 bases aligning to TRBD2. V was clipped by 5 bases and J by 0 bases; unmatched bases: 2. Germline V gene lookup returns CDR1 SGHAT and CDR2 FQDESV (reference sequence). The CDR3 has 15 amino acids. CDR3 loop: CASSRGGGSYNEQFF. Here the CDR3 DNA reads TGTGCCAGCAGCCGCGGGGGGGGCTCCTACAATGAGCAGTTCTTC.

This chain uses TRBV3-1 (or the pseudogene TRBV3-2) with TRBJ2-2; D might be TRBD1 (5 bases). This CDR3 region has 14 residues. CDR1 is LGHDT, CDR2 YNNKEL, per germline (reference sequence). The ends were cut back, 8 bases at V and 3 bases at J, with 13 bases in the middle. The CDR3 region is CASGERGYTGELFF. In DNA, the CDR3 is TGTGCCAGCGGAGAAAGGGGTTACACCGGGGAGCTGTTTTTT.

This clone was seen repeatedly, ten times or more. The chain couples TRBV7-6 to TRBJ2-5; D perhaps matches TRBD2 (5 bases). The V gene lost 1 base and the J gene lost 5 bases, with 17 bases spanning the gap. The CDR3 runs 16 residues. Germline V gives CDR1 SGHVS, CDR2 FNYEAQ. This CDR3 is CASSLVASVGVETQYF. In nucleotides, the CDR3 is TGTGCCAGCAGCTTAGTTGCCAGCGTGGGAGTGGAGACCCAGTACTTC.

V is TRBV30 and J is TRBJ1-2; TRBD1 matches 9 bases. The germline gives CDR1 GTSNPN, CDR2 SVGIG (reference sequence). The V and J ends lost 0 bases and 5 bases, in that order; junction bases with no gene match: 16. The CDR3 has 18 amino acids. This CDR3 reads CAWSVPKVTGGAGYGYTF. CDR3 nucleotides: TGTGCCTGGAGTGTCCCTAAAGTCACAGGGGGCGCAGGGTATGGCTACACCTTC.

The genes are TRBV3-1 (or the pseudogene TRBV3-2) and TRBJ2-5, with 16 bases lining up with TRBD2. V lost 3 bases to trimming and J lost 4 bases; unmatched junction nucleotides: 5. The CDR3 sequence is 17 residues long. Germline CDR1 is LGHDT and CDR2 is YNNKEL (reference sequence). The CDR3 reads CASSQGLAGGPGETQYF. For the CDR3, the DNA is TGTGCCAGCAGCCAGGGACTAGCGGGGGGGCCCGGAGAGACCCAGTACTTC.

This rearrangement joins TRBV29-1 to TRBJ1-1; no clear D gene. Germline V gives CDR1 SQVTM, CDR2 ANQGSEA. The CDR3 is 11 residues long. Trimming removed 7 bases at V and 0 bases at J, with 6 bases between. The CDR3 DNA reads as TGCAGCGATAACTTGAACACTGAAGCTTTCTTT. This gives the protein CSDNLNTEAFF.

This clone was observed a handful of times. This chain uses TRBV30 with TRBJ1-1; a possible D gene is TRBD1 (6 bases). The ends were cut back, 4 bases at V and 1 base at J, with 13 bases in the middle. The germline gives CDR1 GTSNPN, CDR2 SVGIG (reference sequence). The CDR3 length is 14 residues. CDR3 bases: TGTGCCTGGACCCGGACAGCCCAGAACACTGAAGCTTTCTTT. Protein sequence: CAWTRTAQNTEAFF.

V usage is TRBV11-2 and J usage is TRBJ2-7; TRBD1 matches at 8 bases. The CDR3 is made up of 14 amino acids. Trimming removed 5 bases from V and 3 bases from J; junction bases left unmatched: 6. Looked up from germline, CDR1 is SGHAT and CDR2 is FQNNGV. The CDR3 DNA reads as TGTGCCAGCAGCGTCCAGGGGGCCCTCTACGAGCAGTACTTC. The encoded protein is CASSVQGALYEQYF.

V usage is TRBV3-1 (or the pseudogene TRBV3-2) and J usage is TRBJ2-3, with 9 positions matching TRBD2. Germline trimming cut 4 bases from V and 4 bases from J; bases unmatched to any gene: 9. The CDR3 runs 16 residues. Germline CDR1 is LGHDT and CDR2 is YNNKEL (reference sequence). The CDR3 DNA sequence: TGTGCCAGCAGCCGTAAGACTAGCGGCAGGGCAGATACGCAGTATTTT. Encoded protein: CASSRKTSGRADTQYF.

The gene calls are TRBV30 and TRBJ1-4; no clear D. Trimming cost V 1 base and J 4 bases, with 7 bases left between them. The CDR3 sequence is 13 residues long. Germline-derived CDR1 and CDR2 are GTSNPN and SVGIG (reference sequence). The CDR3 DNA follows: TGTGCCTGGAGTGCTAACAGTAATGAAAAACTGTTTTTT. Encoded protein: CAWSANSNEKLFF.

The genes are TRBV5-5 and TRBJ1-4, with D hard to call. The length of the CDR3 is 13 residues. V was shortened by 0 bases and J by 5 bases, with 5 bases between the two germline ends. The germline V gene has CDR1 SGHKS and CDR2 YYEKEE (reference sequence). The CDR3: CASSLGPNEKLFF. The CDR3 nucleotides read TGTGCCAGCAGCTTGGGGCCCAATGAAAAACTGTTTTTT.

The CDR3 sequence: CASSLTAGGRTDTQYF. CDR3 nucleotide sequence: TGCGCCAGCAGCTTAACTGCGGGGGGCCGCACAGATACGCAGTATTTT. The J gene is TRBJ2-3, the V gene TRBV5-1; 8 bases are a match to TRBD2. The germline CDR1 and CDR2 sequences are SGHRS and YFSETQ. CDR3 length: 16 residues. J lost 1 base, V lost 2 bases, and 6 bases had no gene match.

This chain connects TRBV18 to TRBJ1-2; TRBD1 is a possible D gene (6 bases). Germline-derived CDR1 and CDR2 are KGHSH and LQKENI. Deletions cut 3 bases from V and 4 bases from J, with 12 bases between. There are 14 residues in the CDR3. In nucleotides, the CDR3 is TGTGCCAGCTCACCCGAGCTACAGGGCTATGGCTACACCTTC. As protein: CASSPELQGYGYTF.

This clone occurred many times. The chain is built from TRBV6-5 and TRBJ2-7; weak D call: TRBD2 (6 bases). The CDR3 has 14 residues. Germline-derived CDR1 and CDR2 are MNHEY and SVGAGI. V gave up 8 bases and J gave up 2 bases, with 16 bases separating them. This CDR3 reads CASGGTSGPYEQYV. Here the CDR3 DNA reads TGTGCCAGCGGGGGGACTTCCGGACCCTACGAGCAGTACGTC.

The chain has TRBV6-5 and TRBJ1-3; 8 bases are shared with TRBD1. Losses at the gene ends were 7 bases for V and 1 base for J; bases not matched to a gene: 6. Germline loops: CDR1 MNHEY, CDR2 SVGAGI. The CDR3 covers 15 residues. The CDR3 bases are TGTGCCAGCATCCCACAGGGGGAATCTGGAAACACCATATATTTT. It specifies CASIPQGESGNTIYF.

The chain carries TRBV15 and TRBJ1-6; D is possibly TRBD1 (5 bases). V lost 2 bases to trimming and J lost 9 bases, with 8 bases between them. The CDR3 has 13 amino acids. The germline CDR1 and CDR2 sequences are LNHNV and YYDKDF (reference sequence). The CDR3 nucleotides are TGTGCCACCAGCAGACAGGGTTTTTCACCCCTCCACTTT. Residues: CATSRQGFSPLHF.